Below are 31 T cell receptor beta chains sequenced from a single sample in a study of identical twins. TCRdb independently ran MiXCR on the 5' RACE reads; one entry per CDR3 protein. The table shows roughly 290,000 distinct CDR3 sequences, with less than 9% occurring only once. These data were also filed under a second study, of yellow fever vaccine responses in identical twins.

Sequenced: memory (CD45RO+) T cells sorted from blood. The receptors stem from a woman in her late teens or twenties in good health.

This chain links TRBV5-4 with TRBJ2-3, with D uncertain. CDR3 length: 14 amino acids. Trimming left V 4 bases short and J 3 bases short, with 12 bases between. Germline V lookup: CDR1 SGHNT, CDR2 YYREEE (reference sequence). The CDR3 DNA reads as TGTGCCAGCAGCACTGATCTGACTACAGATACGCAGTATTTT. It specifies CASSTDLTTDTQYF.

This clonotype was seen a handful of times. CDR3 in DNA: TGTGCCAGCAGCTTGACAGGGCTGCAAGAGACCCAGTACTTC. Protein: CASSLTGLQETQYF. J is TRBJ2-5 and V is TRBV5-5, with D perhaps matching TRBD1 (6 bases). CDR3 length equals 14 residues. The germline V gene encodes CDR1 SGHKS and CDR2 YYEKEE (reference sequence). The V end was cut by 1 base, the J end by 2 bases, with 9 bases between. The full variable domain, in which reference TRBV5-5 and TRBJ2-5 provide the parts outside the CDR3, is DAGVTQSPTHLIKTRGQQVTLRCSPISGHKSVSWYQQVLGQGPQFIFQYYEKEERGRGNFPDRFSARQFPNYSSELNVNALLLGDSALYLCASSLTGLQETQYFGPGTRLLVL.

This clonotype was counted between two and nine times. The V gene is TRBV6-1, the J gene TRBJ2-1, with D possibly matching TRBD2 (5 bases). CDR1 and CDR2 (germline): MNHNS, SASEGT. The CDR3 contains 14 residues. Trimming pared 2 bases from V and 0 bases from J, leaving 5 bases between. The CDR3 DNA reads as TGTGCCAGCAGTGAAACTAGCTCCTACAATGAGCAGTTCTTC. This codes for CASSETSSYNEQFF.

A few counts support this clonotype. This chain connects TRBV6-1 to TRBJ2-1, with 8 positions matching TRBD1. V lost 6 bases, J lost 9 bases, and 10 bases stayed unmatched. This CDR3 contains 14 residues. Germline V gene lookup returns CDR1 MNHNS and CDR2 SASEGT. Here the CDR3 DNA reads TGTGCCAGCAGCGGACAGGGAGGCTACTCTGAGCAGTTCTTC. This encodes CASSGQGGYSEQFF.

This clonotype was detected a few times. The rearrangement uses TRBV18 and TRBJ1-1, with D perhaps TRBD1 (5 bases). The V gene's germline CDR1 is KGHSH and CDR2 LQKENI. V was clipped by 4 bases and J by 11 bases, with 20 bases between them. This CDR3 has 14 amino acids. The CDR3 nucleotides are TGTGCCAGCTCACAAGACAGCGGACTGCCGGCTGCTTTCTTT. The encoded protein is CASSQDSGLPAAFF.

This clonotype turned up a few times. The gene calls are TRBV20-1 and TRBJ1-1, with D possibly TRBD1 on 6 matching bases. This CDR3 region has 12 residues. Germline loops: CDR1 DFQATT, CDR2 SNEGSKA (reference sequence). The ends were cut back, 6 bases at V and 6 bases at J, with 14 bases in the middle. CDR3 residues: CSAGQGSAEAFF. CDR3 sequence (DNA): TGCAGTGCGGGTCAGGGGAGCGCTGAAGCTTTCTTT.

On this clonotype: The junction differs from germline at one of its ends, possibly a read error. V and J are TRBV6-2 or TRBV6-3 and TRBJ2-7; no reliable D call. CDR1 and CDR2 (germline): MNHEY, SVGEGT. This CDR3 is 15 amino acids long. CDR3 residues: CASSATRSVSDEQYF. The DNA of the CDR3 is TGTGCCAGCAGTGCGACCCGTTCGGTCTCCGACGAGCAGTACTTC.

This clonotype was counted many times. The chain is built from TRBV2 and TRBJ1-5, with a tentative D call TRBD1 (5 bases). Per the germline V gene, CDR1 is SNHLY and CDR2 is FYNNEI. This CDR3 is built from 13 residues. V lost 1 base and J 5 bases, leaving 6 bases between the germline ends. Here the CDR3 reads CASSEGGDQPQHF. CDR3 coding DNA: TGTGCCAGCAGTGAAGGGGGGGATCAGCCCCAGCATTTT.

Only a few counts were recorded for this clonotype. This chain joins TRBV24-1 and TRBJ2-5; D is possibly TRBD2 (6 bases). Trimming left V 5 bases short and J 3 bases short, with 12 bases between. The CDR3 is 14 residues long. Germline V lookup: CDR1 KGHDR, CDR2 SFDVKD. CDR3 residues: CATSVPGSKETQYF. In DNA, the CDR3 is TGTGCCACCAGTGTCCCCGGGAGCAAAGAGACCCAGTACTTC.

In the case of this clonotype: A read error is likely, as this CDR3 ends without the conserved phenylalanine or tryptophan. The chain has TRBV15 and TRBJ1-4, with D unresolved. Trimming removed 3 bases from V and 0 bases from J, with 8 bases in between. The CDR3 loop spans 15 amino acids. Germline values: CDR1 LNHNV, CDR2 YYDKDF (reference sequence). DNA for the CDR3: TGTGCCACCAGCAGGACAACGGCAACTAATGAAAAACTGTTTTGT. As protein: CATSRTTATNEKLFC.

This clonotype was seen a handful of times. The V call is TRBV20-1, the J call TRBJ2-2, with a tentative D call TRBD2 (5 bases). This CDR3 comprises 15 residues. Germline CDR1 reads DFQATT; CDR2 reads SNEGSKA (reference sequence). V shed 0 bases and J shed 3 bases, with 11 bases lying between them. CDR3 bases: TGCAGTGCTAGAGATCTCCGGGGTGACACCGGGGAGCTGTTTTTT. Amino acids: CSARDLRGDTGELFF.

This clonotype was observed many times. The chain is built from TRBV7-3 and TRBJ2-7; 10 positions agree with TRBD2. Losses at the gene ends were 4 bases for V and 1 base for J; bases not matched to a gene: 4. Germline CDR1 reads SGHTA; CDR2 reads FQGTGA. The CDR3 extends over 15 amino acids. CDR3 coding DNA: TGTGCCAGCAGCTCTTCTAGCGGGAGTTCCTACGAGCAGTACTTC. It codes for CASSSSSGSSYEQYF.

The sample holds many counts of this clonotype. Written as DNA, the CDR3 is TGTGCCAGCAGCTTTGAAGCGGGGCACGATACGCAGTATTTT. Translating it yields CASSFEAGHDTQYF. V is TRBV7-2 and J is TRBJ2-3, with 7 bases fitting TRBD2. With 3 bases clipped from V and 6 bases from J, the junction kept 6 bases outside the gene matches. The CDR3 is made up of 14 amino acids. Looked up from germline, CDR1 is SGHTA and CDR2 is FQGNSA.

This clonotype occurred many times. V is TRBV19 and J is TRBJ2-6; D gene ambiguous. Germline lookup yields CDR1 LNHDA and CDR2 SQIVND (reference sequence). The V gene lost 6 bases and the J gene lost 0 bases, with 0 bases spanning the gap. The CDR3 runs 12 residues. The CDR3 DNA reads TGTGCCAGTAGCTCTGGGGCCAACGTCCTGACTTTC. Its protein is CASSSGANVLTF.

As regards this clonotype: Relative to the germline gene, one junction end is altered; a read error may explain this. The chain employs TRBV4-2 and TRBJ1-1; D not resolved. CDR1 and CDR2 from the germline V gene are LGHNA and YNFKEQ. The CDR3 loop spans 14 amino acids. CDR3 region: CAISPGLLCSEAFF. CDR3 coding DNA: TGTGCCATCAGCCCCGGGCTCCTCTGCTCTGAAGCTTTCTTT.

This rearrangement joins TRBV9 to TRBJ1-6, with 7 bases matching TRBD1. The CDR3 length is 16 residues. Germline V CDR1 and CDR2: SGDLS, YYNGEE. The ends lost 3 bases at V and 1 base at J; junction bases unmatched: 4. The CDR3, as DNA: TGTGCCAGCAGCGCTGGACAGGCATCCTATAATTCACCCCTCCACTTT. This sequence encodes CASSAGQASYNSPLHF. Full variable domain (rest looked up from reference TRBV9 and TRBJ1-6): DSGVTQTPKHLITATGQRVTLRCSPRSGDLSVYWYQQSLDQGLQFLIQYYNGEERAKGNILERFSAQQFPDLHSELNLSSLELGDSALYFCASSAGQASYNSPLHFGNGTRLTVT.

This clonotype was recorded at least ten times. At one boundary the junction diverges from the germline segment, which might be a read error. This chain joins TRBV12-3 or TRBV12-4 and TRBJ1-1, with 7 nucleotides matching TRBD1. The CDR3 extends over 13 amino acids. This CDR3 is CASRLAGGTEAFF. The CDR3 DNA sequence: TGTGCCAGCAGGTTAGCAGGGGGCACTGAAGCTTTCTTT.

This clonotype was seen only a few times. V gene TRBV3-1 combines with J gene TRBJ1-1, with a tentative D call TRBD1 (6 bases). Per the germline V gene, CDR1 is LGHDT and CDR2 is YNNKEL (reference sequence). V was shortened by 4 bases and J by 7 bases, with 16 bases between the two germline ends. This CDR3 contains 14 residues. CDR3 nucleotides: TGTGCCAGCAGCCTAGGTGGTCAGGGGCGTGAAGCTTTCTTT. The encoded protein is CASSLGGQGREAFF. The whole variable domain, filled in from reference TRBV3-1 and TRBJ1-1, reads DTAVSQTPKYLVTQMGNDKSIKCEQNLGHDTMYWYKQDSKKFLKIMFSYNNKELIINETVPNRFSPKSPDKAHLNLHINSLELGDSAVYFCASSLGGQGREAFFGQGTRLTVV.

This clonotype was observed many times. This chain links TRBV12-3 or TRBV12-4 with TRBJ1-2, with 7 bases fitting TRBD1. This CDR3 has 16 amino acids. J gave up 7 bases and V 6 bases, and 17 bases lay outside the gene matches. CDR3 DNA: TGTGCCAGCAGCTCCGGGACAGCTCTCCTTAGGGGTGGCTACACCTTC. Amino acids: CASSSGTALLRGGYTF.

This chain links TRBV27 with TRBJ2-1; 9 bases map to TRBD2. The CDR3 is 15 residues long. V shed 5 bases, J shed 1 base, and the junction held 3 bases outside the gene matches. Germline CDR1 is MNHEY and CDR2 is SMNVEV (reference sequence). The CDR3 sequence: CASSRSGGSYNEQFF. The CDR3 DNA sequence: TGTGCCAGCAGTCGAAGCGGGGGGTCCTACAATGAGCAGTTCTTC.

The chain couples TRBV19 to TRBJ2-1, with a weak D call TRBD1 (6 bases). Germline V lookup: CDR1 LNHDA, CDR2 SQIVND (reference sequence). V was pared by 5 bases and J by 8 bases, with 16 bases between. This CDR3 has 14 residues. In DNA form, the CDR3 reads TGTGCCAGTAGTCCGGGACAAAGATTGGATGAGCAGTTCTTC. Encoded protein: CASSPGQRLDEQFF.

In its sample, this clonotype was seen a few times. The rearrangement links TRBV5-1 to TRBJ1-1; D is possibly TRBD1 (5 bases). Germline lookup yields CDR1 SGHRS and CDR2 YFSETQ. Trimming pared 0 bases from V and 3 bases from J, leaving 12 bases between. The CDR3 is 15 residues long. CDR3 DNA sequence: TGCGCCAGCAGCTTGGCCGGGACGGATTACACTGAAGCTTTCTTT. Its protein is CASSLAGTDYTEAFF.

The V gene is TRBV9, the J gene TRBJ2-7; possible D gene TRBD2, 5 bases. Trimming removed 0 bases from V and 2 bases from J, with 15 bases in between. In germline, CDR1 is SGDLS, CDR2 YYNGEE. The CDR3 has 16 residues. CDR3 coding DNA: TGTGCCAGCAGCGTAGGATGGAGGACCACAACCTACGAGCAGTACTTC. Protein sequence: CASSVGWRTTTYEQYF.

This chain uses TRBV20-1 with TRBJ2-1; D may be TRBD2 (5 bases). The germline gives CDR1 DFQATT, CDR2 SNEGSKA (reference sequence). V was clipped by 7 bases and J by 7 bases, with 17 bases between them. This CDR3 region has 13 residues. For the CDR3, the DNA is TGCAGTGTCCCGGACCCGACGGGGAATGAGCAGTTCTTC. Protein sequence: CSVPDPTGNEQFF.

This clonotype has a count of ten or more. This chain links TRBV6-1 with TRBJ2-1; 8 bases match TRBD2. Germline values: CDR1 MNHNS, CDR2 SASEGT. This CDR3 comprises 18 residues. Losses at the gene ends were 5 bases for V and 5 bases for J; bases not matched to a gene: 17. The CDR3 DNA reads TGTGCCAGCAGTCCAAGACCAGCGGGAGTTGTAGCGGACAATGAGCAGTTCTTC. Amino acids: CASSPRPAGVVADNEQFF.

The chain employs TRBV25-1 and TRBJ2-2; D remains unclear. The length of the CDR3 is 15 residues. V lost 2 bases, J lost 5 bases, and 12 bases lay in between. Germline assignment: CDR1 MGHDK and CDR2 SYGVNS. CDR3 region: CASSEGVWGTGELFF. The CDR3 region has the DNA TGTGCCAGCAGTGAAGGTGTGTGGGGAACCGGGGAGCTGTTTTTT.

This chain joins TRBV6-1 and TRBJ2-2, with D possibly being TRBD2 (6 bases). Germline values: CDR1 MNHNS, CDR2 SASEGT. Trimming left V 6 bases short and J 7 bases short, with 15 bases between. This CDR3 has 14 residues. The CDR3 nucleotides read TGTGCCAGCAGGCTACAGGAGGAGGGCGGGGAGCTGTTTTTT. Its translation: CASRLQEEGGELFF.

There are many counts of this clonotype. J is TRBJ2-1 and V is TRBV2; possibly TRBD2 for D (6 bases). CDR1 and CDR2 from the germline V gene are SNHLY and FYNNEI. This CDR3 is 15 amino acids long. V lost 2 bases to trimming and J lost 6 bases, with 14 bases between them. CDR3 residues: CASSESGGRRNEQFF. The CDR3 bases are TGTGCCAGCAGTGAATCTGGAGGGCGTCGCAATGAGCAGTTCTTC.

There are many counts of this clonotype. The V call is TRBV18, the J call TRBJ2-7; D gene unclear. Germline CDR1 is KGHSH and CDR2 is LQKENI. The V gene lost 0 bases and the J gene lost 3 bases, with 6 bases spanning the gap. This CDR3 spans 13 amino acids. This chain's CDR3 is CASSPPSSYEQYF. As DNA, the CDR3 is TGTGCCAGCTCACCACCGAGCAGCTACGAGCAGTACTTC.

The rearrangement uses TRBV7-8 and TRBJ1-4; 8 bases fit TRBD1. The CDR3 contains 15 residues. Germline values: CDR1 SGHVS, CDR2 FQNEAQ. Unmatched junction bases numbered 4, after V lost 0 bases and J lost 7 bases. CDR3 nucleotide sequence: TGTGCCAGCAGCTTAGCGGGGACAGGAGCTGAAAAACTGTTTTTT. Translation gives CASSLAGTGAEKLFF.

This clonotype was seen at least ten times. This chain joins TRBV5-1 and TRBJ2-2, with TRBD1 identical over 10 bases. Trimming at V came to 4 bases and at J to 1 base, leaving 4 bases not matched to a gene. The germline gives CDR1 SGHRS, CDR2 YFSETQ. The CDR3 has 16 residues. CDR3 protein: CASSRQGAQNTGELFF. The CDR3, as DNA: TGCGCCAGCAGCCGACAGGGGGCGCAGAACACCGGGGAGCTGTTTTTT. Complete variable domain (other parts from reference TRBV5-1 and TRBJ2-2): KAGVTQTPRYLIKTRGQQVTLSCSPISGHRSVSWYQQTPGQGLQFLFEYFSETQRNKGNFPGRFSGRQFSNSRSEMNVSTLELGDSALYLCASSRQGAQNTGELFFGEGSRLTVL.